One and the same sample provided the 27 T cell receptor beta chains below, sequenced in a study of early T cells in non-severe SARS-CoV-2 infection. TCRdb processed the 5' RACE reads anew with MiXCR; each CDR3 protein has one entry. The sample has roughly 64,000 distinct CDR3 sequences; approximately 9.2% are singletons. The sample consisted of whole blood, taken at baseline. All receptors derive from an adult who was a healthcare worker with PCR-confirmed SARS-CoV-2 infection or an uninfected control (not recorded which).

The chain has TRBV12-3 or TRBV12-4 and TRBJ1-1; 8 positions agree with TRBD1. This CDR3 has 15 amino acids. Germline trimming cut 3 bases from V and 1 base from J; bases unmatched to any gene: 4. This CDR3 reads CASSFWDRPNTEAFF. Here the CDR3 DNA reads TGTGCCAGCAGTTTCTGGGACAGGCCGAACACTGAAGCTTTCTTT.

This clonotype has ten or more counts. This sequence joins TRBV7-9 and TRBJ2-7; 9 bases map to TRBD1. Per the germline V gene, CDR1 is SEHNR and CDR2 is FQNEAQ (reference sequence). V lost 2 bases to trimming and J lost 5 bases; unmatched junction nucleotides: 7. The CDR3 consists of 15 residues. The CDR3 nucleotides are TGTGCCAGCAGCTTATCTGGGACAGGGTCGCACGAGCAGTACTTC. Amino acids: CASSLSGTGSHEQYF.

This clonotype was picked up a small number of times. V and J are TRBV12-3 or TRBV12-4 and TRBJ2-1; 10 bases line up with TRBD2. The CDR3 totals 15 residues. The J segment lost 4 bases and the V segment lost 4 bases, leaving 4 bases of the junction unmatched. The CDR3 is CASSSLAGVYNEQFF. The CDR3 bases are TGTGCCAGCAGTTCGCTAGCGGGGGTTTACAATGAGCAGTTCTTC.

The chain links TRBV20-1 to TRBJ2-3; TRBD2 matches at 12 bases. Trimming cost V 3 bases and J 6 bases; bases outside gene matches: 7. The CDR3 has 15 residues. Germline V gives CDR1 DFQATT, CDR2 SNEGSKA (reference sequence). The CDR3 protein is CSASTSTSGRDTQYF. The DNA of the CDR3 is TGCAGTGCTAGTACTTCAACTAGCGGGAGGGATACGCAGTATTTT.

This clonotype was seen many times. The CDR3 DNA sequence: TGTGCCAGCAGCTCTAGAGCCTTGGAGCGGGATAGCTACAATGAGCAGTTCTTC. It specifies CASSSRALERDSYNEQFF. V is TRBV13 and J is TRBJ2-1; 7 nucleotides agree with TRBD2. The CDR3 has 18 amino acids. The germline V gene has CDR1 PRHDT and CDR2 FYEKMQ (reference sequence). The V segment lost 4 bases and the J segment 3 bases; nucleotides outside the gene matches: 15.

The rearrangement uses TRBV7-3 and TRBJ2-2; 9 nucleotides align to TRBD1. J gave up 4 bases and V 6 bases, and 3 bases lay outside the gene matches. This CDR3 is 14 amino acids long. CDR1 and CDR2 from the germline V gene are SGHTA and FQGTGA. The DNA of the CDR3 is TGTGCCAGCAGAGAGACAGGGGGCACCGGGGAGCTGTTTTTT. It is translated as CASRETGGTGELFF.

The V gene is TRBV20-1, the J gene TRBJ2-6, with D unresolved. Germline values: CDR1 DFQATT, CDR2 SNEGSKA (reference sequence). The CDR3 extends over 13 amino acids. Trimming pared 4 bases from V and 4 bases from J, leaving 8 bases between. The CDR3 here is CSAIQSGANVLTF. CDR3 bases: TGCAGTGCTATTCAATCCGGGGCCAACGTCCTGACTTTC.

V usage is TRBV13 and J usage is TRBJ1-2, with a possible D match to TRBD1 (5 bases). The germline CDR1 and CDR2 sequences are PRHDT and FYEKMQ (reference sequence). The CDR3 covers 16 residues. V was clipped by 1 base and J by 4 bases, with 16 bases between them. CDR3: CASSLDLGGSSYGYTF. Written as DNA, the CDR3 is TGTGCCAGCAGCTTAGATCTGGGGGGTTCGAGCTATGGCTACACCTTC.

The chain recombines TRBV20-1 with TRBJ2-7, with 8 nucleotides matching TRBD2. The CDR3 is 15 amino acids. Germline V gives CDR1 DFQATT, CDR2 SNEGSKA (reference sequence). The V and J ends lost 0 bases and 4 bases, in that order; junction bases with no gene match: 8. For the CDR3, the DNA is TGCAGTGCTAGAGATGGCAGCGGGAGAGGTTACGAGCAGTACTTC. Amino acid sequence: CSARDGSGRGYEQYF.

This clonotype was seen ten or more times. This chain joins TRBV25-1 and TRBJ1-2; maybe TRBD1 (5 bases). CDR1 is MGHDK, CDR2 SYGVNS, per germline. V was trimmed by 1 base and J by 2 bases, leaving 5 bases between them. There are 13 residues in the CDR3. CDR3 amino acids: CASSESGNYGYTF. The CDR3 region has the DNA TGTGCCAGCAGTGAATCAGGGAACTATGGCTACACCTTC.

This clonotype was detected a few times. The V gene is TRBV5-4, the J gene TRBJ2-7; D possibly corresponds to TRBD1 (5 bases). CDR1 and CDR2 (germline): SGHNT, YYREEE (reference sequence). CDR3 size: 12 residues. V lost 2 bases and J lost 12, with 15 bases in between. The DNA of the CDR3 is TGTGCCAGCAGCTTCGTAGCAGGGCCGGTGTACTTC. Encoded protein: CASSFVAGPVYF.

This clonotype was found many times. V usage is TRBV12-3 or TRBV12-4 and J usage is TRBJ2-5; TRBD1 matches at 10 bases. There are 15 residues in the CDR3. The J segment lost 4 bases and the V segment lost 3 bases, leaving 5 bases of the junction unmatched. CDR3 protein: CASSFRDRGSETQYF. The CDR3 DNA reads as TGTGCCAGCAGTTTTCGGGACAGGGGTTCAGAGACCCAGTACTTC.

This clonotype was detected ten times or more. The junction departs from the called germline gene at one end, perhaps through a read error. The rearrangement joins TRBV6-5 to TRBJ1-2; no reliable D call. This CDR3 contains 9 residues. Germline CDR1 is MNHEY and CDR2 is SVGAGI. The CDR3 region is CASSSEANF. In DNA, the CDR3 is TGTGCCAGCAGTTCCGAGGCCAACTTC.

This clonotype occurred many times. This chain uses TRBV20-1 with TRBJ2-3, with TRBD1 matching over 7 bases. CDR1 is DFQATT and CDR2 is SNEGSKA in the germline V gene (reference sequence). V trimming: 5 bases; J trimming: 7 bases; junction bases outside the gene matches: 9. CDR3 length: 13 amino acids. The CDR3 bases are TGCAGTGCTGACGGACAGGATCGAAATACGCAGTATTTT. This gives the protein CSADGQDRNTQYF.

This clonotype was detected ten times or more. V and J are TRBV6-1 and TRBJ2-2; a possible D gene is TRBD1 (5 bases). The V and J ends lost 6 bases and 1 base respectively, with 12 bases between them. In germline, CDR1 is MNHNS, CDR2 SASEGT. The CDR3 has 15 amino acids. CDR3 bases: TGTGCCAGCAGGCACCGTGACAGGAACACCGGGGAGCTGTTTTTT. Protein product: CASRHRDRNTGELFF.

The table lists this clonotype with a few counts. The chain has TRBV12-3 or TRBV12-4 and TRBJ2-5; 7 bases align to TRBD2. V lost 5 bases to trimming and J lost 1 base; unmatched junction nucleotides: 7. The CDR3 has 15 amino acids. This CDR3 is CASSGSRTSQETQYF. Written as DNA, the CDR3 is TGTGCCAGCAGTGGATCCCGGACTAGCCAAGAGACCCAGTACTTC.

The CDR3 region is CSVVGGYNQPQHF. The DNA of the CDR3 is TGCAGCGTCGTGGGAGGGTACAATCAGCCCCAGCATTTT. This rearrangement joins TRBV29-1 to TRBJ1-5; D remains unclear. Germline CDR1 is SQVTM and CDR2 is ANQGSEA. This CDR3 spans 13 amino acids. Trimming took off 6 bases at V and 3 bases at J, with 12 bases between the two ends.

This clonotype was observed a handful of times. The V gene is TRBV5-4, the J gene TRBJ2-3; TRBD1 matches at 7 bases. The CDR3 contains 16 residues. The J segment lost 0 bases and the V segment lost 5 bases, leaving 9 bases of the junction unmatched. Germline CDR1 and CDR2: SGHNT and YYREEE (reference sequence). CDR3 coding DNA: TGTGCCAGCAGGAGCGGACAGGAAGCTAGCACAGATACGCAGTATTTT. As protein: CASRSGQEASTDTQYF.

The sample holds many counts of this clonotype. CDR3: CASSTLQGVLNYGYTF. The CDR3 nucleotides read TGTGCCAGCAGTACCCTTCAGGGGGTGCTTAACTATGGCTACACCTTC. The rearrangement joins TRBV6-5 to TRBJ1-2, with TRBD1 matching 7 bases. This CDR3 spans 16 amino acids. Germline CDR1 is MNHEY and CDR2 is SVGAGI. Trimming at V came to 5 bases and at J to 1 base, leaving 10 bases not matched to a gene.

This clonotype was recorded at least ten times. J is TRBJ2-5 and V is TRBV4-3; 7 bases match TRBD1. The CDR3 loop spans 16 amino acids. J gave up 0 bases and V 2 bases, and 6 bases lay outside the gene matches. Per germline, CDR1 LGHNA and CDR2 YSLEER. The DNA of the CDR3 is TGCGCCAGCAGCCAATCGACAGGGAATTACCAAGAGACCCAGTACTTC. Protein product: CASSQSTGNYQETQYF.

The CDR3 loop is CAISDWDRDETQYF. CDR3 nucleotides: TGTGCCATCAGTGACTGGGACAGGGACGAGACCCAGTACTTC. This chain links TRBV10-3 with TRBJ2-5, with 9 bases fitting TRBD1. The CDR3 is 14 amino acids. Trimming cost V 3 bases and J 5 bases; bases outside gene matches: 4. The germline V gene encodes CDR1 ENHRY and CDR2 SYGVKD.

CDR3 nucleotides: TGTGCCAGCAGCCAAACCCCGGGACTTGATACGCAGTATTTT. It is translated as CASSQTPGLDTQYF. The chain uses TRBV4-2 and TRBJ2-3, with TRBD2 as a possible D gene (6 bases). Germline CDR1 LGHNA, CDR2 YNFKEQ. V was pared by 2 bases and J by 6 bases, with 12 bases between. The CDR3 extends over 14 amino acids.

This clonotype was found a few times. This chain connects TRBV29-1 to TRBJ2-2; tentative D call: TRBD2 (5 bases). The CDR3 extends over 14 amino acids. V gave up 8 bases and J gave up 1 base, with 14 bases separating them. Germline CDR1 SQVTM, CDR2 ANQGSEA. The chain's CDR3 is CSFRGWGNTGELFF. The CDR3 DNA reads as TGCAGCTTCCGAGGGTGGGGGAACACCGGGGAGCTGTTTTTT.

This clonotype was seen repeatedly, ten times or more. This chain connects TRBV7-8 to TRBJ2-3, with D maybe TRBD2 (5 bases). Germline lookup yields CDR1 SGHVS and CDR2 FQNEAQ. The CDR3 covers 16 residues. The ends were cut back, 4 bases at V and 4 bases at J, with 18 bases in the middle. CDR3 sequence: CASSSPSSFRSDTQYF. In DNA, the CDR3 is TGTGCCAGCAGCTCCCCTTCTAGCTTTCGTTCAGATACGCAGTATTTT.

In its sample, this clonotype was seen a few times. The chain joins TRBV6-6 to TRBJ2-1, with TRBD2 identical over 8 bases. The CDR3 loop spans 15 amino acids. Germline V gene sequence: CDR1 MNHNY, CDR2 SVGAGI (reference sequence). With V trimmed by 0 bases and J by 5 bases, 3 bases remained unmatched. As DNA, the CDR3 is TGTGCCAGCAGTTACTCGAACGGGAGGGACAATGAGCAGTTCTTC. Translation gives CASSYSNGRDNEQFF.

Of note for this clonotype: This may be a read error, as it is one base from a much larger clone. The V call is TRBV7-2, the J call TRBJ1-6, with TRBD1 matching 8 bases. The CDR3 is made up of 15 amino acids. V lost 7 bases to trimming and J lost 10 bases; unmatched junction nucleotides: 12. Germline V CDR1 and CDR2: SGHTA, FQGNSA. As DNA, the CDR3 is TGTGCCAGCACCTTCGGACAGGGAGAGGGATCACCCCTCCACTTT. Translated: CASTFGQGEGSPLHF.

The chain uses TRBV10-3 and TRBJ2-2, with D perhaps matching TRBD2 (5 bases). The CDR3 spans 16 residues. Germline V gives CDR1 ENHRY, CDR2 SYGVKD. Trimming stripped 0 bases from V and 2 bases from J, with 10 bases between. The CDR3 is CAISESNGRNTGELFF. In DNA, the CDR3 is TGTGCCATCAGTGAGTCGAATGGGAGAAACACCGGGGAGCTGTTTTTT.